These 32 T cell receptor beta chains originate from one sample sequenced in a study of blood T cell repertoires in COVID-19 (dated by TCRdb to the early 2020s). The method was the immunoSEQ multiplex PCR assay. As stored in TCRdb, this immuneACCESS dataset retains in-frame rearrangements with V and J assigned. A fraction of the clones does not appear; measured against another copy, unresolved V genes explain less than half of the discrepancy, and the remainder lacks a known reason. The sample table lists under 450,000 clones, about 87% of them with a count of one. The ten largest make up approximately 12% of the sample. Sequenced material: peripheral blood. The receptor set was obtained from a woman between 45 and 65 years old with COVID-19, enrolled during active disease.

The chain joins TRBV19 to TRBJ2-3; D perhaps matches TRBD1 (6 bases). The CDR3 extends over 13 amino acids. Germline CDR1 is LNHDA and CDR2 is SQIVND (reference sequence). The V end lost 6 bases, the J end lost 5 bases, and 12 bases lay between the germline ends. For the CDR3, the DNA is TGTGCCAGTAGGCATATACAGGGAGATACGCAGTATTTT. This gives the protein CASRHIQGDTQYF.

This rearrangement joins TRBV30 to TRBJ2-1, with a tentative D call TRBD2 (5 bases). Trimming pared 0 bases from V and 14 bases from J, leaving 17 bases between. CDR1 GTSNPN and CDR2 SVGIG come from the germline V gene (reference sequence). This CDR3 region has 13 residues. CDR3: CAWSVGPGMGEFF. The CDR3 DNA sequence: TGTGCCTGGAGTGTAGGTCCGGGGATGGGAGAGTTCTTC.

This clone was found once. This chain links TRBV19 with TRBJ2-1; TRBD2 agrees at 9 bases. The CDR3 consists of 15 residues. V lost 6 bases to trimming and J lost 6 bases; unmatched junction nucleotides: 9. The germline V gene encodes CDR1 LNHDA and CDR2 SQIVND (reference sequence). CDR3 in amino acids: CASSLGTSNSNEQFF. The CDR3 DNA is TGTGCCAGTAGCCTCGGGACTAGCAATAGCAATGAGCAGTTCTTC.

The chain joins TRBV30 to TRBJ2-3, with TRBD2 matching 10 bases. In germline, CDR1 is GTSNPN, CDR2 SVGIG (reference sequence). The trim removed 2 bases at V and 7 bases at J, leaving 6 bases unmatched. CDR3 length: 14 residues. The CDR3 spells CAWSPAGGRNTQYF. DNA for the CDR3: TGTGCCTGGAGTCCAGCGGGGGGGCGGAATACGCAGTATTTT.

The table lists this clone with a count of one. The gene calls are TRBV5-1 and TRBJ2-2, with D perhaps TRBD2 (6 bases). V gave up 4 bases and J gave up 6 bases, with 13 bases separating them. CDR3 length equals 14 residues. CDR1 SGHRS and CDR2 YFSETQ come from the germline V gene. The CDR3: CASSAGAGPGELFF. Written as DNA, the CDR3 is TGCGCCAGCAGCGCCGGGGCGGGGCCCGGGGAGCTGTTTTTT.

V usage is TRBV7-7 and J usage is TRBJ2-3; the match to TRBD2 covers 10 bases. V lost 1 base to trimming and J lost 4 bases; unmatched junction nucleotides: 2. Germline assignment: CDR1 SSHAT and CDR2 FNYEAQ (reference sequence). This CDR3 spans 15 amino acids. The CDR3 spells CASSLGLAGADTQYF. CDR3 bases: TGTGCCAGCAGCTTAGGGCTAGCGGGGGCAGATACGCAGTATTTT.

The genes are TRBV18 and TRBJ1-3; possible D gene TRBD1, 5 bases. Trimming took off 0 bases at V and 0 bases at J, with 9 bases between the two ends. Germline-derived CDR1 and CDR2 are KGHSH and LQKENI. The CDR3 is made up of 16 amino acids. Written as DNA, the CDR3 is TGTGCCAGCTCACCACCGGGGGGATACTCTGGAAACACCATATATTTT. As protein: CASSPPGGYSGNTIYF.

This clone was seen a few times. The chain has TRBV6-5 and TRBJ1-1, with D maybe TRBD1 (5 bases). CDR1 and CDR2 (germline): MNHEY, SVGAGI. V was trimmed by 6 bases and J by 1 base, leaving 6 bases between them. This CDR3 region has 12 residues. The DNA of the CDR3 is TGTGCCAGCAGCAGGGAGAACACTGAAGCTTTCTTT. Its translation: CASSRENTEAFF.

This clone was detected a few times. The chain is built from TRBV19 and TRBJ1-3; possibly TRBD1 for D (5 bases). V lost 7 bases, J lost 0 bases, and 13 bases lay in between. This CDR3 has 15 residues. Germline V gene lookup returns CDR1 LNHDA and CDR2 SQIVND (reference sequence). CDR3 sequence (DNA): TGTGCCAGTAAACGACCCGACAGCTCTGGAAACACCATATATTTT. It specifies CASKRPDSSGNTIYF. The full variable domain, in which reference TRBV19 and TRBJ1-3 provide the parts outside the CDR3, is DGGITQSPKYLFRKEGQNVTLSCEQNLNHDAMYWYRQDPGQGLRLIYYSQIVNDFQKGDIAEGYSVSREKKESFPLTVTSAQKNPTAFYLCASKRPDSSGNTIYFGEGSWLTVV.

For the CDR3, the DNA is TGTGCCAGCAGTTCATCGACAGCTTCCCCGTTCTTT. Translated: CASSSSTASPFF. The chain carries TRBV7-8 and TRBJ1-1; TRBD1 might be the D (5 bases). Trimming left V 6 bases short and J 14 bases short, with 19 bases between. Per germline, CDR1 SGHVS and CDR2 FQNEAQ. CDR3 size: 12 residues.

J is TRBJ2-2 and V is TRBV19; TRBD1 agrees at 9 bases. V gave up 7 bases and J gave up 1 base; unmatched junction bases: 4. There are 15 residues in the CDR3. Germline-derived CDR1 and CDR2 are LNHDA and SQIVND (reference sequence). CDR3 sequence: CASKRTGENTGELFF. The CDR3 DNA follows: TGTGCCAGTAAGAGGACAGGGGAGAACACCGGGGAGCTGTTTTTT.

In DNA, the CDR3 is TGTGCCAGCAGCTTGTCCCCCACCTACGAGCAGTACTTC. Translated, it gives CASSLSPTYEQYF. The chain couples TRBV7-9 to TRBJ2-7; no clear D. The CDR3 is 13 residues long. Deletions cut 3 bases from V and 2 bases from J, with 8 bases between. Germline V CDR1 and CDR2: SEHNR, FQNEAQ (reference sequence).

The count of this clone is one. This sequence joins TRBV12-3 or TRBV12-4 and TRBJ2-7; D is possibly TRBD1 (5 bases). The V end lost 4 bases, the J end lost 2 bases, and 6 bases lay between the germline ends. This CDR3 contains 12 residues. The CDR3 DNA follows: TGTGCCAGCAGTTCGACAGCCTACGAGCAGTACTTC. Translated: CASSSTAYEQYF.

This clone was recorded only once. V and J are TRBV5-1 and TRBJ2-6, with D perhaps matching TRBD2 (7 bases). Germline lookup yields CDR1 SGHRS and CDR2 YFSETQ. The CDR3 is 17 amino acids. V gave up 5 bases and J gave up 2 bases, with 17 bases separating them. The CDR3 DNA reads as TGCGCCAGCAGGCACTCCGGGGGGCCGACTGGGGCCAACGTCCTGACTTTC. Translated: CASRHSGGPTGANVLTF.

This sequence joins TRBV29-1 and TRBJ2-7, with TRBD1 matching over 7 bases. Germline CDR1 and CDR2: SQVTM and ANQGSEA. With 1 base clipped from V and 1 base from J, the junction kept 10 bases outside the gene matches. CDR3 size: 16 residues. CDR3 DNA: TGCAGCGTTGAAGTTGGGTGGGACAGACATTCCTACGAGCAGTACTTC. Encoded protein: CSVEVGWDRHSYEQYF.

This clone is a singleton in its sample. The rearrangement uses TRBV2 and TRBJ2-7; tentatively, D is TRBD1 (5 bases). V was shortened by 2 bases and J by 4 bases, with 12 bases between the two germline ends. The length of the CDR3 is 14 residues. From germline, CDR1 is SNHLY and CDR2 FYNNEI. CDR3 amino acids: CASSEPPGFYEQYF. CDR3 DNA sequence: TGTGCCAGCAGTGAACCCCCAGGGTTTTACGAGCAGTACTTC.

Note on this clone: Other DNA sequences in the sample encode the same CDR3. The chain couples TRBV19 to TRBJ2-1; TRBD2 aligns across 7 bases. Per the germline V gene, CDR1 is LNHDA and CDR2 is SQIVND (reference sequence). This CDR3 spans 13 amino acids. The V segment lost 4 bases and the J segment 5 bases; nucleotides outside the gene matches: 2. The CDR3 spells CASSSGGDNEQFF. In nucleotides, the CDR3 is TGTGCCAGTAGTAGCGGGGGAGACAATGAGCAGTTCTTC.

The chain joins TRBV5-7 to TRBJ1-5; TRBD1 aligns across 7 bases. TRBV5-7 is an ORF; its function is uncertain. The CDR3 totals 16 residues. V lost 4 bases to trimming and J lost 2 bases; unmatched junction nucleotides: 9. CDR3 in DNA: TGTGCCAGCAGCCTCCAGGGGGGTGTGGGCAATCAGCCCCAGCATTTT. This encodes CASSLQGGVGNQPQHF.

The gene calls are TRBV19 and TRBJ2-1; 12 bases fit TRBD2. The CDR3 is made up of 16 amino acids. Germline assignment: CDR1 LNHDA and CDR2 SQIVND (reference sequence). V lost 5 bases, J lost 3 bases, and 5 bases stayed unmatched. The CDR3 is CASSPLAGGVYNEQFF. The DNA for the CDR3 is TGTGCCAGTAGTCCACTAGCGGGGGGTGTCTACAATGAGCAGTTCTTC.

V and J are TRBV27 and TRBJ1-1; D is uncertain. This CDR3 contains 11 residues. V shed 9 bases and J shed 7 bases, with 12 bases lying between them. The germline V gene encodes CDR1 MNHEY and CDR2 SMNVEV (reference sequence). The DNA of the CDR3 is TGTGCCAGTGGCGGGAAGGGTGAAGCTTTCTTT. This translates into CASGGKGEAFF.

This chain joins TRBV6-1 and TRBJ1-2; maybe TRBD1 (6 bases). Germline V lookup: CDR1 MNHNS, CDR2 SASEGT. The V end was cut by 3 bases, the J end by 8 bases, with 22 bases between. This CDR3 comprises 16 residues. The CDR3 DNA is TGTGCCAGCAGTGATTCTCCGGGACACGATAAGGGAGGCTACACCTTC. Protein sequence: CASSDSPGHDKGGYTF.

V and J are TRBV2 and TRBJ1-5; a weak D match, TRBD1 (6 bases). CDR3 size: 15 residues. Germline values: CDR1 SNHLY, CDR2 FYNNEI. Trimming took 6 bases from V and 1 from J, leaving 13 bases between them. This chain's CDR3 is CASSVGQLSNQPQHF. DNA for the CDR3: TGTGCCAGCAGCGTAGGACAGTTAAGCAATCAGCCCCAGCATTTT.

V usage is TRBV11-2 and J usage is TRBJ2-1; the D is unclear. V was cut by 0 bases and J by 3 bases, with 15 bases left in between. Germline V gene data show CDR1 as SGHAT and CDR2 as FQNNGV. The CDR3 runs to 17 residues. The CDR3 bases are TGTGCCAGCAGCTTAGATTATTGGCCGAATAACTACAATGAGCAGTTCTTC. Translated: CASSLDYWPNNYNEQFF. The whole variable domain, filled in from reference TRBV11-2 and TRBJ2-1, reads EAGVAQSPRYKIIEKRQSVAFWCNPISGHATLYWYQQILGQGPKLLIQFQNNGVVDDSQLPKDRFSAERLKGVDSTLKIQPAKLEDSAVYLCASSLDYWPNNYNEQFFGPGTRLTVL.

The gene calls are TRBV7-2 and TRBJ2-7, with D possibly TRBD1 on 5 matching bases. From germline, CDR1 is SGHTA and CDR2 FQGNSA. The CDR3 length is 13 residues. Trimming left V 5 bases short and J 3 bases short, with 11 bases between. The CDR3 reads CASSVTGNYEQYF. For the CDR3, the DNA is TGTGCCAGCAGCGTTACAGGTAACTACGAGCAGTACTTC.

The rearrangement joins TRBV5-1 to TRBJ1-6; the match to TRBD1 covers 10 bases. Germline V CDR1 and CDR2: SGHRS, YFSETQ. V was pared by 4 bases and J by 1 base, with 2 bases of the junction left unmatched. This CDR3 spans 16 amino acids. The CDR3 sequence is CASSPGQGSYNSPLHF. CDR3 sequence (DNA): TGCGCCAGCAGCCCGGGACAGGGGTCCTATAATTCACCCCTCCACTTT.

The sample holds one count of this clone. The chain recombines TRBV10-1 with TRBJ1-5; 7 bases map to TRBD1. The CDR3 runs to 14 residues. The junction had 5 bases not matched to a gene; V was cut back by 7 bases and J by 2 bases. Germline V gives CDR1 WNHNN, CDR2 SYGVQD (reference sequence). This CDR3 is CASTFGQGNQPQHF. Here the CDR3 DNA reads TGCGCCAGCACCTTCGGACAGGGCAATCAGCCCCAGCATTTT.

This clone was counted a single time. The CDR3 DNA is TGCGCCAGCAGCTTGCCCGGGACAGGGGGGCATGGCTACACCTTC. This gives the protein CASSLPGTGGHGYTF. The genes are TRBV5-1 and TRBJ1-2, with TRBD1 matching over 11 bases. CDR1 and CDR2 from the germline V gene are SGHRS and YFSETQ. V was pared by 1 base and J by 6 bases, with 5 bases of the junction left unmatched. The CDR3 spans 15 residues.

The genes are TRBV11-2 and TRBJ2-3, with TRBD2 matching 15 bases. The CDR3 runs to 17 residues. Germline CDR1 SGHAT, CDR2 FQNNGV. V trimming: 6 bases; J trimming: 9 bases; junction bases outside the gene matches: 13. This chain's CDR3 is CASSAASGLAGGKTQYF. CDR3 in DNA: TGTGCCAGCAGTGCAGCATCGGGACTAGCGGGGGGAAAAACGCAGTATTTT.

V gene TRBV2 combines with J gene TRBJ2-3; 9 bases match TRBD1. V lost 6 bases to trimming and J lost 5 bases; unmatched junction nucleotides: 0. CDR1 and CDR2 (germline): SNHLY, FYNNEI. CDR3 length equals 12 residues. Written as DNA, the CDR3 is TGTGCCAGCAGGGACAGGGGAGATACGCAGTATTTT. Its translation: CASRDRGDTQYF.

This sequence joins TRBV5-8 and TRBJ2-3, with a possible D match to TRBD2 (6 bases). This CDR3 has 16 residues. CDR1 and CDR2 from the germline V gene are SGHTS and YDEGEE. Trimming took off 4 bases at V and 0 bases at J, with 15 bases between the two ends. CDR3 DNA sequence: TGTGCCAGCAGCCCGTCCCGCGGGGCTAGCACAGATACGCAGTATTTT. This translates into CASSPSRGASTDTQYF.

The rearrangement uses TRBV3-1 (or the pseudogene TRBV3-2) and TRBJ1-6; D is perhaps TRBD1 (6 bases). This CDR3 contains 16 residues. Per the germline V gene, CDR1 is LGHDT and CDR2 is YNNKEL (reference sequence). Trimming stripped 1 base from V and 6 bases from J, with 13 bases between. In DNA, the CDR3 is TGTGCCAGCAGCCAAGTTTACAGGGACGGTAATTCACCCCTCCACTTT. Residues: CASSQVYRDGNSPLHF.

CDR3 DNA sequence: TGTGCCAGCAGATTAACAGGGGCCCTCTATGGCTACACCTTC. Residues: CASRLTGALYGYTF. The chain couples TRBV2 to TRBJ1-2; 7 nucleotides match TRBD1. Unmatched junction bases numbered 8, after V lost 6 bases and J lost 4 bases. The CDR3 is 14 amino acids. Germline-derived CDR1 and CDR2 are SNHLY and FYNNEI.